A single sample is the source of the 13 T cell receptor beta chains below, sequenced in a study of regulatory T cells in long-lasting Graves disease. Combining iRepertoire HTBI primers with Arm-PCR of CDR3 regions, the authors built TCR beta libraries. TCRdb ran MiXCR on the multiplex PCR reads and lists one entry per CDR3 protein. The sample has a few hundred thousand distinct CDR3 sequences, over 15% seen once; the top ten hold around 27%. The sample's time point: newly diagnosed GD, antithyroid drugs for less than 3 months. PBMC-derived RNA was used for the TCR library. These sequences were also reported in another study, on T cells in Graves' hyperthyroidism and ophthalmopathy.

The specimen was peripheral blood mononuclear cells (PBMCs), collected at new diagnosis, from a patient treated with antithyroid drugs. The source is a man in his forties or fifties with Graves disease.

This clonotype showed up many times. The chain couples TRBV3-1 to TRBJ2-7; 7 nucleotides align to TRBD2. The CDR3 totals 14 residues. Losses at the gene ends were 4 bases for V and 6 bases for J; bases not matched to a gene: 9. Germline CDR1 is LGHDT and CDR2 is YNNKEL (reference sequence). CDR3 DNA: TGTGCCAGCAGCCCGCGGACTAGAACATTCGAGCAGTACTTC. Translated, it gives CASSPRTRTFEQYF.

This clonotype was seen just once. V and J are TRBV10-2 and TRBJ2-3; TRBD2 matches at 16 bases. With 7 bases clipped from V and 2 bases from J, the junction kept 21 bases outside the gene matches. Germline V gene sequence: CDR1 WSHSY, CDR2 SAAADI. The CDR3 is 22 amino acids. The CDR3 nucleotides are TGCGCCAGCACCCCCTCCGTAAAGGGACTAGCGGGGGGGACGTCAAACACAGATACGCAGTATTTT. Amino acids: CASTPSVKGLAGGTSNTDTQYF.

This clonotype was found many times. This sequence joins TRBV12-3 or TRBV12-4 and TRBJ2-1; D is undetermined. The CDR3 runs 12 residues. V was clipped by 3 bases and J by 9 bases, with 9 bases between them. CDR3 protein: CASSFGASEQFF. The CDR3 nucleotides are TGTGCCAGCAGTTTTGGTGCCTCTGAGCAGTTCTTC.

The table lists this clonotype with many counts. V usage is TRBV28 and J usage is TRBJ2-7; D is uncertain. Germline assignment: CDR1 MDHEN and CDR2 SYDVKM. V lost 5 bases, J lost 6 bases, and 11 bases lay in between. The CDR3 runs to 12 residues. The CDR3 is CASSVQEPEQYF. The CDR3 bases are TGTGCCAGCAGTGTCCAGGAACCCGAGCAGTACTTC.

This clonotype came up many times. The J gene is TRBJ2-5, the V gene TRBV7-2; TRBD1 matches at 8 bases. The CDR3 totals 12 residues. V lost 4 bases, J lost 7 bases, and 2 bases stayed unmatched. CDR1 and CDR2 (germline): SGHTA, FQGNSA. The CDR3, as DNA: TGTGCCAGCAGCTCGGACAGGGCGACCCAGTACTTC. As protein: CASSSDRATQYF. The full variable domain, in which reference TRBV7-2 and TRBJ2-5 provide the parts outside the CDR3, is GAGVSQSPSNKVTEKGKDVELRCDPISGHTALYWYRQSLGQGLEFLIYFQGNSAPDKSGLPSDRFSAERTGGSVSTLTIQRTQQEDSAVYLCASSSDRATQYFGPGTRLLVL.

This clonotype was picked up a small number of times. V is TRBV5-1 and J is TRBJ2-1; 8 positions match TRBD2. V gave up 1 base and J gave up 6 bases; unmatched junction bases: 12. The CDR3 length is 17 residues. The V gene's germline CDR1 is SGHRS and CDR2 YFSETQ. CDR3 region: CASSLRVGTRVTNEQFF. In DNA, the CDR3 is TGCGCCAGCAGCTTGAGGGTCGGGACTAGGGTTACCAATGAGCAGTTCTTC.

This clonotype has ten or more counts. The chain combines TRBV7-2 with TRBJ1-4; the D gene is possibly TRBD1 (5 bases). V gave up 5 bases and J gave up 4 bases, with 14 bases separating them. Germline V gives CDR1 SGHTA, CDR2 FQGNSA. The CDR3 is 15 residues long. This CDR3 reads CASSPRWGSNEKLFF. The CDR3 DNA follows: TGTGCCAGCAGCCCGAGATGGGGGAGTAATGAAAAACTGTTTTTT.

This clonotype has ten or more counts. The V call is TRBV11-2, the J call TRBJ2-1; a weak D match, TRBD1 (6 bases). The ends were cut back, 5 bases at V and 9 bases at J, with 17 bases in the middle. This CDR3 has 14 amino acids. Looked up from germline, CDR1 is SGHAT and CDR2 is FQNNGV. CDR3: CASSPIRTVGEQFF. The CDR3 DNA sequence: TGTGCCAGCAGCCCGATTAGGACAGTTGGTGAGCAGTTCTTC.

The chain joins TRBV7-2 to TRBJ2-3; D not certain. The germline V and J ends were trimmed by 6 bases and 4 bases, with 14 bases remaining between them. This CDR3 is 14 amino acids long. Germline lookup yields CDR1 SGHTA and CDR2 FQGNSA. CDR3 amino acids: CASRPRVFADTQYF. DNA for the CDR3: TGTGCCAGCAGACCCCGAGTCTTTGCAGATACGCAGTATTTT.

This clonotype has at least ten counts. The CDR3 is CASSDMGMRAVETQYF. The CDR3, as DNA: TGTGCCAGCAGTGACATGGGAATGCGGGCCGTGGAGACCCAGTACTTC. The chain is built from TRBV2 and TRBJ2-5; possible D gene TRBD2, 5 bases. V was cut by 3 bases and J by 5 bases, with 19 bases left in between. Per germline, CDR1 SNHLY and CDR2 FYNNEI. The length of the CDR3 is 16 residues.

This clonotype was counted ten times or more. The chain carries TRBV20-1 and TRBJ2-7; D is perhaps TRBD1 or TRBD2 (6 bases each). There are 13 residues in the CDR3. V dropped 6 bases and J dropped 4 bases, with 16 bases sitting between them. From germline, CDR1 is DFQATT and CDR2 SNEGSKA (reference sequence). The CDR3 nucleotides read TGCAGTGCAACACGGGGGCCTCCTTACGAGCAGTACTTC. Encoded protein: CSATRGPPYEQYF.

This clonotype was seen a handful of times. The chain links TRBV7-3 to TRBJ1-5; D is uncertain. This CDR3 comprises 18 residues. Germline V gene data show CDR1 as SGHTA and CDR2 as FQGTGA. V was trimmed by 6 bases and J by 5 bases, leaving 26 bases between them. The CDR3 reads CASRNLLAGPINYQPQHF. The DNA of the CDR3 is TGTGCCAGCAGAAACCTCCTCGCGGGCCCCATTAACTATCAGCCCCAGCATTTT.

As for this clonotype: This is likely an artifact of a read error, given a far larger clone one base away. The genes are TRBV11-2 and TRBJ2-3; D not certain. This CDR3 comprises 16 residues. Germline CDR1 and CDR2: SGHAT and FQNNGV. The CDR3 spells CASSTRKALFAETLYF. As DNA, the CDR3 is TGTGCCAGCAGCACCCGAAAGGCCCTTTTTGCGGAGACCCTGTACTTC. Full variable domain (remainder filled in from reference TRBV11-2 and TRBJ2-3): EAGVAQSPRYKIIEKRQSVAFWCNPISGHATLYWYQQILGQGPKLLIQFQNNGVVDDSQLPKDRFSAERLKGVDSTLKIQPAKLEDSAVYLCASSTRKALFAETLYFGPGTRLTVL.